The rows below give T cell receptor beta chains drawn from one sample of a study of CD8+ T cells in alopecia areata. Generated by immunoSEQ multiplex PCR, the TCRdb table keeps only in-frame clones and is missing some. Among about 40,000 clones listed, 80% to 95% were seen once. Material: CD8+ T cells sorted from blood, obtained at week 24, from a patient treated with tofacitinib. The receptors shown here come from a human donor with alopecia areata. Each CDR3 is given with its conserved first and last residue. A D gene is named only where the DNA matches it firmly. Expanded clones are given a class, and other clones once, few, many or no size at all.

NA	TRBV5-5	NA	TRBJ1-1	TGTGCCAGCAGCTTGGTGAGGCTTGAAGCTTTCTTT	CASSLVRLEAFF
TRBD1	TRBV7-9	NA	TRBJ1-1	TGTGCCAGCAGCCACGGGACAGGGGATATGCGGACTGAAGCTTTCTTT	CASSHGTGDMRTEAFF
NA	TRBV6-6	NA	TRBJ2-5	TGTGCCAGCAGTTACGGCAATCCAGAGACCCAGTACTTC	CASSYGNPETQYF
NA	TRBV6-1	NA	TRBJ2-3	TGTGCCAGCAGTGAGAGATTATTGGATACGCAGTATTTT	CASSERLLDTQYF
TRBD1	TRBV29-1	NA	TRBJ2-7	TGCAGCGTTGAAAGGACAGGGTTGCCCTACGAGCAGTACTTC	CSVERTGLPYEQYF
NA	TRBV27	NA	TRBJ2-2	TGTGCCAGCAGTTTATCGCACGGTCTGAACACCGGGGAGCTGTTTTTT	CASSLSHGLNTGELFF
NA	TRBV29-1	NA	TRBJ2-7	TGCAGCGTTGCGGCCCCGTGGGGGGATAAGCCCTACGAGCAGTACTTC	CSVAAPWGDKPYEQYF
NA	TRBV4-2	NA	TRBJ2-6	TGTGCCAGCAGCCATACAACTATCCCGCCGGACGGACCTTCGAGGGCCAACGTCCTGACTTTC	CASSHTTIPPDGPSRANVLTF
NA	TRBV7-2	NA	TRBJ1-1	TGTGCCAGCAGCTTAGCCACCTACACTGAAGCTTTCTTT	CASSLATYTEAFF
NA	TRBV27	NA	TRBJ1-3	TGTGCCAGCAGTTTAACTGGGGCTGGAAACACCATATATTTT	CASSLTGAGNTIYF
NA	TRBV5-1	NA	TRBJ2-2	TGCGCCAGCAGCTTGCCTCGACACGCCGCGGGCACCGGGGAGCTGTTTTTT	CASSLPRHAAGTGELFF
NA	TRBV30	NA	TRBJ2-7	TGTGCCTGGAGTGGCGCCGGGGGCGCGGGTTACGAGCAGTACTTC	CAWSGAGGAGYEQYF
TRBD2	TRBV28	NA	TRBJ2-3	TGTGCCAGCAGCGCAAGGCTAGCGGGGGAGAACACAGATACGCAGTATTTT	CASSARLAGENTDTQYF
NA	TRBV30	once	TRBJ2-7	TGTGCCTGGAGTGGGGGACGGGATGGCGAGCAGTACTTC	CAWSGGRDGEQYF
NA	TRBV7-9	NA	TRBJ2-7	TGTGCCAGCAGCTTAAGGGACGGTCCCTACGAGCAGTACTTC	CASSLRDGPYEQYF
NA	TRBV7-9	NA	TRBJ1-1	TGTGCCAGCAGCTTCGCTCACACTGAAGCTTTCTTT	CASSFAHTEAFF
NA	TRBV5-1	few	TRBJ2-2	TGCGCCAGCAGCGACGAGTACACCGGGGAGCTGTTTTTT	CASSDEYTGELFF
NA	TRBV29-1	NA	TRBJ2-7	TGCAGCGTCAGGACGGGCACCTACGAGCAGTACTTC	CSVRTGTYEQYF
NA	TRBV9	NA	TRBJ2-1	TGTGCCAGCAGCGAACGGGACGGCTCCTACAATGAGCAGTTCTTC	CASSERDGSYNEQFF
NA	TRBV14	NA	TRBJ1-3	TGTGCCAGCAGCCAAGTTCCCGGAAACACCATATATTTT	CASSQVPGNTIYF
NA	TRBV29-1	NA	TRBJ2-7	TGCAGCGAGTACAGGGTTGGGTCATACGAGCAGTACTTC	CSEYRVGSYEQYF
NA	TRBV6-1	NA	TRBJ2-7	TGTGCCAGCAAGGGAATGGCAACCTACGAGCAGTACTTC	CASKGMATYEQYF
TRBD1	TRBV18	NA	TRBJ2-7	TGTGCCAGCTCTTTAAGCGCAGGGGACAGGGGCTCCTACGAGCAGTACTTC	CASSLSAGDRGSYEQYF
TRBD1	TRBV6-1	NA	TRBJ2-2	TGTGCCAGCACGGACAGGGTTGAGTCCGGGGAGCTGTTTTTT	CASTDRVESGELFF
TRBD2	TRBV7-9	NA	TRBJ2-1	TGTGCCAGCAGCCCTTCCGGGAGGACCTACAATGAGCAGTTCTTC	CASSPSGRTYNEQFF
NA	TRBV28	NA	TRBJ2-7	TGTGCCAGCAATTCCGGGCCCCCCTACGAGCAGTACTTC	CASNSGPPYEQYF
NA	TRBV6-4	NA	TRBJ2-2	TGTGCCAGCAGTGAGAATGGGGGCAGAAACACCGGGGAGCTGTTTTTT	CASSENGGRNTGELFF
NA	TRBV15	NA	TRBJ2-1	TGTGCCACCAGCAGTTCGGTGGGCTCCTACAATGAGCAGTTCTTC	CATSSSVGSYNEQFF
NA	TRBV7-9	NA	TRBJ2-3	TGTGCCAGCAGCTTAACGGGTAATGCAGATACGCAGTATTTT	CASSLTGNADTQYF
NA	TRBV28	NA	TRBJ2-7	TGTGCCAGCAGTTTATTGACTGAGCAGTACTTC	CASSLLTEQYF
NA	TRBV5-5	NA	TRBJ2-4	TGTGCCAGCAGCATCCAGGGTTGGGTCACCAAAAACATTCAGTACTTC	CASSIQGWVTKNIQYF
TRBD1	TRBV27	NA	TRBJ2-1	TGTGCCAGCAGACGGACAGGAGAATTATACAATGAGCAGTTCTTC	CASRRTGELYNEQFF
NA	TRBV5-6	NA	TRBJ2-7	TGTGCCAGCAGCTTGGGTAACGGGGTCCCCTACGAGCAGTACTTC	CASSLGNGVPYEQYF
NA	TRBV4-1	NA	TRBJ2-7	TGCGCCAGCAGCCCCCGGACGGGGTTCTCCTACGAGCAGTACTTC	CASSPRTGFSYEQYF
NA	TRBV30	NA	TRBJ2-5	TGTGCCTGGAAGCCATGGCTTAACCAAGAGACCCAGTACTTC	CAWKPWLNQETQYF
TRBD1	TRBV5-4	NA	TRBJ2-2	TGTGCCAGCAGCCTCCGGGGACAGGGGTCCGGGGAGCTGTTTTTT	CASSLRGQGSGELFF
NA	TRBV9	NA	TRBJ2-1	TGTGCCAGCAGCGAGGGGGGACTGTCCTACAATGAGCAGTTCTTC	CASSEGGLSYNEQFF
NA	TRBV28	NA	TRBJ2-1	TGTGCCAGCAGTTTTGTCTTCGCCTACAATGAGCAGTTCTTC	CASSFVFAYNEQFF
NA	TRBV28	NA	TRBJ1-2	TGTGCCAGCAGCATGGGACCGATCTATGGCTACACCTTC	CASSMGPIYGYTF
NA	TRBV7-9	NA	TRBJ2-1	TGTGCCAGCAGCTTTAAAAGTTCCAATGAGCAGTTCTTC	CASSFKSSNEQFF
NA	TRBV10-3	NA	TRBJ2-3	TGTGCCATCATGGACAGCCCCTCCGCAGATACGCAGTATTTT	CAIMDSPSADTQYF
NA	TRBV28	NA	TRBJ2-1	TGTGCCAGCACTCTTAGCAATGAGCAGTTCTTC	CASTLSNEQFF
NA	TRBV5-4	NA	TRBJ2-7	TGTGCCAGCAGGGAATTGGAGGTCTCCTACGAGCAGTACTTC	CASRELEVSYEQYF
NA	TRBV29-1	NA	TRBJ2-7	TGCAGCGTTGTCCTGACAGCCACCTACGAGCAGTACTTC	CSVVLTATYEQYF
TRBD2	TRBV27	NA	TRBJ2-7	TGTGCCAGCAGTCCAACTAGCGGATACTACGAGCAGTACTTC	CASSPTSGYYEQYF
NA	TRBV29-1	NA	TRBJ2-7	TGCAGCGTTGAAGACAGGGGTTACGAGCAGTACTTC	CSVEDRGYEQYF